The 12 T cell receptor beta chains in this list originate from one sample, sequenced in a study of blood T cell repertoires in COVID-19 (dated by TCRdb to about 2020). Libraries were built with the immunoSEQ multiplex PCR assay. TCRdb holds this immuneACCESS table with in-frame rearrangements only. Some clones are missing; in checked studies, unresolved V genes explain under half, and the rest has no known cause. This sample is represented by about 300,000 clones; 70% to 90% of them were singletons. The ten biggest clones cover about 9.8% of the sample. Sequencing input: peripheral blood. These receptor sequences come from a man aged 18 to 30 with active or convalescent COVID-19.

This clone came up a few times. This chain connects TRBV12-3 or TRBV12-4 to TRBJ2-1; TRBD2 agrees at 7 bases. Trimming cost V 8 bases and J 5 bases; bases outside gene matches: 6. The CDR3 sequence is 13 residues long. The CDR3 reads CASWEGIHNEQFF. DNA of the CDR3: TGTGCCAGCTGGGAGGGGATCCACAATGAGCAGTTCTTC.

The gene calls are TRBV7-6 and TRBJ2-7; 7 bases fit TRBD1. CDR3 length: 15 residues. Germline V gene lookup returns CDR1 SGHVS and CDR2 FNYEAQ. The trim removed 1 base at V and 2 bases at J, leaving 5 bases unmatched. CDR3 DNA sequence: TGTGCCAGCAGCTTAGGGACAGGTGGGGCCTACGAGCAGTACTTC. The encoded protein is CASSLGTGGAYEQYF.

With regard to this clone: Other DNA variants within this sample encode the same CDR3. The V call is TRBV3-1 (or the pseudogene TRBV3-2), the J call TRBJ1-5; D is undetermined. The germline V and J ends were trimmed by 0 bases and 3 bases, with 3 bases remaining between them. This CDR3 is built from 13 residues. The germline gives CDR1 LGHDT, CDR2 YNNKEL (reference sequence). The CDR3 region has the DNA TGTGCCAGCAGCCAAGATTACAATCAGCCCCAGCATTTT. Translating it yields CASSQDYNQPQHF.

V usage is TRBV10-3 and J usage is TRBJ2-7, with 10 bases aligning to TRBD2. J was trimmed by 4 bases and V by 1 base; bases with no gene match: 4. This CDR3 comprises 15 residues. The germline gives CDR1 ENHRY, CDR2 SYGVKD. CDR3 nucleotide sequence: TGTGCCATCAGTGAGTGGCTAGCGGGGGTTTACGAGCAGTACTTC. This gives the protein CAISEWLAGVYEQYF.

J is TRBJ1-1 and V is TRBV4-3; TRBD1 is a possible D gene (6 bases). This CDR3 is 15 amino acids long. V lost 0 bases and J lost 4, with 12 bases in between. Germline CDR1 reads LGHNA; CDR2 reads YSLEER. CDR3 loop: CASSQEGHTGTEAFF. The DNA for the CDR3 is TGCGCCAGCAGCCAAGAGGGACATACGGGCACTGAAGCTTTCTTT.

J is TRBJ1-6 and V is TRBV3-1 (or the pseudogene TRBV3-2); unclear D gene. The CDR3 has 15 amino acids. V lost 2 bases and J 9 bases, leaving 14 bases between the germline ends. Germline-derived CDR1 and CDR2 are LGHDT and YNNKEL (reference sequence). CDR3 sequence: CASSQLSSEVSPLHF. CDR3 DNA: TGTGCCAGCAGCCAATTAAGCAGTGAGGTTTCACCCCTCCACTTT.

The chain links TRBV7-8 to TRBJ1-1, with a tentative D call TRBD1 (5 bases). V lost 1 base, J lost 5 bases, and 11 bases lay in between. Germline CDR1 and CDR2: SGHVS and FQNEAQ. This CDR3 contains 14 residues. The CDR3 bases are TGTGCCAGCAGCTTAGAGATAGGGGATACTGAAGCTTTCTTT. This translates into CASSLEIGDTEAFF. Full variable domain (rest looked up from reference TRBV7-8 and TRBJ1-1): GAGVSQSPRYKVAKRGQDVALRCDPISGHVSLFWYQQALGQGPEFLTYFQNEAQLDKSGLPSDRFFAERPEGSVSTLKIQRTQQEDSAVYLCASSLEIGDTEAFFGQGTRLTVV.

This sequence joins TRBV12-1 and TRBJ2-1; the D call in the table, TRBD1, was not verified against the DNA. TRBV12-1 is a recognized pseudogene. The CDR3 totals 18 residues. As DNA, the CDR3 is TGTGCCAGCAGCTTTGGATCCCAGGGTGTAAGCTCCTACAATGAGCAGTTCTTC. Its translation: CASSFGSQGVSSYNEQFF.

This chain uses TRBV9 with TRBJ1-5; a possible D gene is TRBD1 (5 bases). CDR1 and CDR2 (germline): SGDLS, YYNGEE. Trimming removed 0 bases from V and 5 bases from J, with 21 bases in between. The CDR3 consists of 18 residues. The CDR3 DNA follows: TGTGCCAGCAGCGTAGTGCCCATAGTGGGGGGTCGCGATCAGCCCCAGCATTTT. Its translation: CASSVVPIVGGRDQPQHF.

The gene calls are TRBV2 and TRBJ2-5; D gene uncertain. CDR3 size: 13 residues. Trimming shortened V by 4 bases and J by 4 bases, and 10 bases separated the two germline ends. Germline lookup yields CDR1 SNHLY and CDR2 FYNNEI. The chain's CDR3 is CASSASLGETQYF. CDR3 bases: TGTGCCAGCAGTGCTAGTTTGGGAGAGACCCAGTACTTC.

The J gene is TRBJ1-5, the V gene TRBV5-6; D possibly corresponds to TRBD1 (6 bases). Germline CDR1 and CDR2: SGHDT and YYEEEE. CDR3 length equals 15 residues. Trimming removed 0 bases at V and 3 bases at J, with 10 bases between. The CDR3 region is CASSLGTGYNQPQHF. The CDR3 DNA reads TGTGCCAGCAGCTTGGGAACAGGGTACAATCAGCCCCAGCATTTT. The full variable domain, with the rest looked up from reference TRBV5-6 and TRBJ1-5, is DAGVTQSPTHLIKTRGQQVTLRCSPKSGHDTVSWYQQALGQGPQFIFQYYEEEERQRGNFPDRFSGHQFPNYSSELNVNALLLGDSALYLCASSLGTGYNQPQHFGDGTRLSIL.

The chain employs TRBV5-6 and TRBJ2-2, with 10 bases fitting TRBD1. Germline V gene lookup returns CDR1 SGHDT and CDR2 YYEEEE. V dropped 3 bases and J dropped 4; count of bases not matched to a gene: 6. This CDR3 has 16 amino acids. In nucleotides, the CDR3 is TGTGCCAGCAGCTGGGGGGACAGGGGTAGCACCGGGGAGCTGTTTTTT. It encodes CASSWGDRGSTGELFF.